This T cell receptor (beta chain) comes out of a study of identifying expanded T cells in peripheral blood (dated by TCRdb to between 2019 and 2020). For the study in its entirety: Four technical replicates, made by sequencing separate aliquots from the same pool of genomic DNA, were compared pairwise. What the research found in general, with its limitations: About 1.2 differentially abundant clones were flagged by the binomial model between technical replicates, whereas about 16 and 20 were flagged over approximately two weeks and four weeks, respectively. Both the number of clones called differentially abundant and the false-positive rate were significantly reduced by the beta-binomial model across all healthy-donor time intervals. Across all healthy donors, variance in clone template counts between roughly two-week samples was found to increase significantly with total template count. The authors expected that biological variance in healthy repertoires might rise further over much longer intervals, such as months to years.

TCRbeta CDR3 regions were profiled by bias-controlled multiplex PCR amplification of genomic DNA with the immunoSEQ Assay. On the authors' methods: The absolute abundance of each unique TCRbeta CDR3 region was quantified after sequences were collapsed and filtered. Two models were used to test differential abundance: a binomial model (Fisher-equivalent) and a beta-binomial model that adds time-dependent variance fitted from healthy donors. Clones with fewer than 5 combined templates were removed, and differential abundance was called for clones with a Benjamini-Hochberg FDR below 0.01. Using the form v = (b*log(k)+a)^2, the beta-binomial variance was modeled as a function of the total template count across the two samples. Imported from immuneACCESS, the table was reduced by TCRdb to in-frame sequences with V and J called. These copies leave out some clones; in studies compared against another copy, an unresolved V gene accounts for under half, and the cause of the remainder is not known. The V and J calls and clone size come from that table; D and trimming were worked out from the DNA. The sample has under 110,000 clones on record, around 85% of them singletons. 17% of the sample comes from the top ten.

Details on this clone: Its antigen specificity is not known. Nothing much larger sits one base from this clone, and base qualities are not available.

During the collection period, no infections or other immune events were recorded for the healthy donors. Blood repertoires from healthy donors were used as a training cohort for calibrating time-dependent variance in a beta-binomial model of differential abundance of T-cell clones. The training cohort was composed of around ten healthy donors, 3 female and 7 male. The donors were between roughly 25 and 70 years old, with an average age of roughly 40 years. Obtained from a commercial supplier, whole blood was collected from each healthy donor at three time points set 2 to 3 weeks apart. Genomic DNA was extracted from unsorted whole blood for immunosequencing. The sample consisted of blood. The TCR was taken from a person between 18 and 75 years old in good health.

CDR3 protein: CASSLRGGDQPQHF. The bases are TGCGCCAGCAGCCTGAGGGGTGGGGATCAGCCCCAGCATTTT. The chain joins TRBV5-1 to TRBJ1-5; the D gene is perhaps TRBD1, from 5 matching bases. The CDR3 starts with the cysteine, ends with the phenylalanine, and has 14 residues. The DNA shown is the 42-base CDR3, in frame from base 1. CDR1 and CDR2, looked up from the germline V gene, are SGHRS and YFSETQ. V is pared back by 4 bases and J by 5 bases, with 13 bases lying between the germline termini.